The sequence of this T cell receptor (beta chain) was determined in a study of tumor-infiltrating lymphocytes in primary liver carcinoma. The study's findings and limits: Overlap in tumor-adjacent and tumor-blood pairs fell below that of tumor region pairs.

With 400 to 550 ng total RNA as template and a constant-region primer, TCR beta cDNA was made. Three nested multiplex PCR rounds, a slightly modified ARM-PCR method, built the TCR beta libraries. PCR rounds one and two used TRBV1-TRBV30 forward primers with a C-beta reverse primer for 9 to 10 cycles each. TCRdb re-analysed the multiplex PCR reads in MiXCR, keeping a single row per CDR3 protein. Of fewer than 85,000 distinct CDR3 sequences detected, 69% appear once; the ten largest clones hold roughly 28%. The tissue used was unsorted bulk material of 20-30 mg. RNA and DNA were co-extracted from it with the AllPrep DNA/RNA mini kit. Surgical resection was used to treat these primary liver carcinoma patients. Notes on this clonotype: Its antigen is not identified. A much larger clone sits a single nucleotide away, making a read error possible.

Germline CDR1 SEHNR, CDR2 FQNEAQ (reference sequence). This CDR3 spans 15 amino acids. Material for sequencing was tumor-adjacent normal liver tissue. V is TRBV7-9 and J is TRBJ2-2, with 8 bases matching TRBD1. The clonotype comes from a man aged 35-49 years with primary liver carcinoma and hepatitis B virus infection. CDR3 sequence: CVSRPGQAGTGELFF. Written as DNA, the CDR3 is TGTGTCAGCAGACCGGGACAGGCGGGGACCGGGGAGCTGTTTTTT.